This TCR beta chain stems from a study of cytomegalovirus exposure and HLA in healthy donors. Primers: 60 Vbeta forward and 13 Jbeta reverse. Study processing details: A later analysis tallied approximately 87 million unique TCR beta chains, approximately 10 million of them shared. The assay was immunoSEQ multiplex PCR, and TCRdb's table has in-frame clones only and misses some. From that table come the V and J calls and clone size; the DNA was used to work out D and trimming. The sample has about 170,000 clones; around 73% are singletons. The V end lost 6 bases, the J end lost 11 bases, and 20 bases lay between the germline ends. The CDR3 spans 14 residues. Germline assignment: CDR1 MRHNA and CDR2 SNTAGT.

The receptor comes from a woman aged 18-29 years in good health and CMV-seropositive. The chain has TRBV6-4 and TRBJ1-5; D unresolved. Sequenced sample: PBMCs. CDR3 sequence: CASRPAHQAVSQHF. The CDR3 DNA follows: TGTGCCAGCAGACCCGCCCACCAAGCGGTGTCCCAGCATTTT.